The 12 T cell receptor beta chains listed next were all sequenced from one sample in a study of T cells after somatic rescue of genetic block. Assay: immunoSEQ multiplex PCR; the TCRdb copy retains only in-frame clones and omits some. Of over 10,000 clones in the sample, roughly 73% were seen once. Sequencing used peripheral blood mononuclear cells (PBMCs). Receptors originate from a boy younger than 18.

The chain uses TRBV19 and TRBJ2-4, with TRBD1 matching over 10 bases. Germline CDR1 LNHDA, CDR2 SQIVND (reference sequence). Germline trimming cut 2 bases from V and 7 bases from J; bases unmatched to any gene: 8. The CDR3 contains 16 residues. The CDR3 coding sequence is TGTGCCAGTAGTATACTGACAGGGGGCGCGAGGAACATTCAGTACTTC. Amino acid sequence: CASSILTGGARNIQYF.

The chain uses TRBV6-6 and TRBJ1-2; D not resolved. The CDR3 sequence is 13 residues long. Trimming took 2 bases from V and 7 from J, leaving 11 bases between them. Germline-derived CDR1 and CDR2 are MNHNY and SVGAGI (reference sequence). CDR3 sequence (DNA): TGTGCCAGCAGTTACCTAGGGAAGGTTGGCTACACCTTC. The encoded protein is CASSYLGKVGYTF.

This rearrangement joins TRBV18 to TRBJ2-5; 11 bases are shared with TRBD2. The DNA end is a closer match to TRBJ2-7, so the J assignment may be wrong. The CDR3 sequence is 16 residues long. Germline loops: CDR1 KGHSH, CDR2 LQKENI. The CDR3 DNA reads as TGTGCCAGCTCACCATCTAGCGGGAGGCCCCCCTACGAGCAGTACTTC. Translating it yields CASSPSSGRPPYEQYF.

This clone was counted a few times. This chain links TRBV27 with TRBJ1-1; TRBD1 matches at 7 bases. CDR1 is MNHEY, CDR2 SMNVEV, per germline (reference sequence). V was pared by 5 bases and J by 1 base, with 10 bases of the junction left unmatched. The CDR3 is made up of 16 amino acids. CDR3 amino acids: CASSPDRDVGNTEAFF. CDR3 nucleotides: TGTGCCAGCAGTCCTGACAGGGATGTAGGGAACACTGAAGCTTTCTTT.

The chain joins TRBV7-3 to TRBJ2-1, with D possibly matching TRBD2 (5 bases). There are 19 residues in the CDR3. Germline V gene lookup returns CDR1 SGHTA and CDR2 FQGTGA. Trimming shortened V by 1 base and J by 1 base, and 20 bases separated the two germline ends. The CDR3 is CASSLNPKIVGGSYNEQFF. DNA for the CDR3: TGTGCCAGCAGCTTAAATCCCAAAATAGTTGGAGGTTCCTACAATGAGCAGTTCTTC. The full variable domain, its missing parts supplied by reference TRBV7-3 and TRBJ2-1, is GAGVSQTPSNKVTEKGKYVELRCDPISGHTALYWYRQSLGQGPEFLIYFQGTGAADDSGLPNDRFFAVRPEGSVSTLKIQRTERGDSAVYLCASSLNPKIVGGSYNEQFFGPGTRLTVL.

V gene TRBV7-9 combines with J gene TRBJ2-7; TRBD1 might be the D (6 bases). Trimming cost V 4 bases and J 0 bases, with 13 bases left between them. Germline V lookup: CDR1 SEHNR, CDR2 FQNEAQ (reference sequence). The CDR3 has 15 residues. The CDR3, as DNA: TGTGCCAGCAGCTCGTACGACAGGCCCTCCTACGAGCAGTACTTC. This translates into CASSSYDRPSYEQYF.

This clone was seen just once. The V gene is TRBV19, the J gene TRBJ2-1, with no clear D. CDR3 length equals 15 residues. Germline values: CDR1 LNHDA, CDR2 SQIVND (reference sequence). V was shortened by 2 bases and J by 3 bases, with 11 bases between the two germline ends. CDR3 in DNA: TGTGCCAGTAGTATATCAGCGAGCAACTACAATGAGCAGTTCTTC. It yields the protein CASSISASNYNEQFF.

CDR3 DNA sequence: TGTGCCAGCAGCAAAGAGGGCCGACTAGCGGGGGGCACAGATACGCAGTATTTT. This sequence encodes CASSKEGRLAGGTDTQYF. The chain recombines TRBV21-1 with TRBJ2-3; the table's TRBD2 call for D was not verified on the DNA. TRBV21-1 is reported as a pseudogene. The CDR3 contains 18 residues.

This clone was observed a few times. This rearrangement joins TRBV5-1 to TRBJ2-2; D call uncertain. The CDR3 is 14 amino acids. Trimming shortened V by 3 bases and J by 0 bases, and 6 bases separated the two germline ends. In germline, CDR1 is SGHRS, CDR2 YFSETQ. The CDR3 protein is CASSSTPNTGELFF. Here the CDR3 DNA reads TGCGCCAGCAGCTCTACCCCGAACACCGGGGAGCTGTTTTTT.

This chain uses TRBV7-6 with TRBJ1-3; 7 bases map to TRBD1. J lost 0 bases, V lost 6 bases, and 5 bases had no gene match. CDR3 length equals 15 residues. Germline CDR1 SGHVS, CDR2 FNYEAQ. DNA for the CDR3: TGTGCCAGCAGTTCTGGGACAGTCTCTGGAAACACCATATATTTT. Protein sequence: CASSSGTVSGNTIYF.

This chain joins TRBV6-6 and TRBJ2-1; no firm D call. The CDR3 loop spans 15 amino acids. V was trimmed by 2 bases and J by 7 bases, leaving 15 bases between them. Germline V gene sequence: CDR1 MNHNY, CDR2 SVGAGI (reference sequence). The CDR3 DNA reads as TGTGCCAGCAGTTACCTAGGCGTCGGCTGGAATGAGCAGTTCTTC. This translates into CASSYLGVGWNEQFF.

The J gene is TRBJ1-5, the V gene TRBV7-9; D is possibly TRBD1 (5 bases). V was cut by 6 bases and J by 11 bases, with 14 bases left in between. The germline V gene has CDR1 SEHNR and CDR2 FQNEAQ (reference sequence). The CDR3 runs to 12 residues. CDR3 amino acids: CASSLAGGAQHF. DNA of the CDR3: TGTGCCAGCAGTTTGGCGGGGGGGGCCCAGCATTTT. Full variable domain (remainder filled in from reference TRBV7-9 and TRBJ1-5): DTGVSQNPRHKITKRGQNVTFRCDPISEHNRLYWYRQTLGQGPEFLTYFQNEAQLEKSRLLSDRFSAERPKGSFSTLEIQRTEQGDSAMYLCASSLAGGAQHFGDGTRLSIL.